This TCR beta chain derives from a study of cytomegalovirus exposure and HLA in healthy donors. Points from the study as a whole: HLA alleles showed associations with some 17,000 TCR beta sequences in a later analysis, at a 0.05 false discovery rate. The authors reported that TCR beta sequences could predict HLA-A and HLA-B alleles. These predictions were accurate for most subjects in the first cohort. Under in vitro conditions, three CMV-associated chains were confirmed as specific for CMV antigens.

A multiplex PCR was run with 60 Vbeta primers and 13 Jbeta primers. The data were produced by immunoSEQ multiplex PCR, yet TCRdb's version contains in-frame clones alone and is incomplete. Of approximately 140,000 clones listed, roughly 83% are singletons. Donors showed nominal health when sampled, although they likely had unrecorded immune exposures. Germline V gene data show CDR1 as SGHKS and CDR2 as YYEKEE (reference sequence). V lost 1 base to trimming and J lost 8 bases; unmatched junction nucleotides: 7. The CDR3 consists of 15 residues. A note on this clone: Its antigen remains unknown.

Input material: PBMCs. The TCR sequence derives from a female donor in good health and CMV-seronegative. The chain links TRBV5-5 to TRBJ2-1; 9 bases are a match to TRBD2. The CDR3 DNA reads TGTGCCAGCAGCTTGTTAGCGGGAGATACTTATGAGCAGTTCTTC. Protein sequence: CASSLLAGDTYEQFF.